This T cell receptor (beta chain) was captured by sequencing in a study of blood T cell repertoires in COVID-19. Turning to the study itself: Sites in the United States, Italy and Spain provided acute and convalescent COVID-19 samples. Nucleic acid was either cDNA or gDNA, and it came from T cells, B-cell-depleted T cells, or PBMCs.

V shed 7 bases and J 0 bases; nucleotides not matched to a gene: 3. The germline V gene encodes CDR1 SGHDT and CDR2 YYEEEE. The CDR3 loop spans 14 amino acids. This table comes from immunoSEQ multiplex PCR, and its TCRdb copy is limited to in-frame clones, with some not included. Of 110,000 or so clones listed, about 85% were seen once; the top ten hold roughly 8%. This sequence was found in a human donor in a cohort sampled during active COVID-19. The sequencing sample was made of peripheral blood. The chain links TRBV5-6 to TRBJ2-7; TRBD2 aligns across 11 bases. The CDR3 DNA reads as TGTGCCAGCGGGCTAGCGGGGGGCTCCTACGAGCAGTACTTC. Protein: CASGLAGGSYEQYF.